The 20 T cell receptor beta chains listed next were all sequenced from one sample in a study of T cell responses to AZD1222 COVID-19 vaccine. Only in-frame clones appear in the TCRdb table, and some are missing; sequencing was by immunoSEQ multiplex PCR. The repertoire holds 90,000 or so clones, 80% to 90% seen once, with around 17% in the top ten. Specimen: peripheral blood, collected on day 0 of AZD1222 vaccination. These TCRs come from an adult in good health.

V and J are TRBV2 and TRBJ2-2; D may match TRBD1 or TRBD2 (5 bases each). Germline V CDR1 and CDR2: SNHLY, FYNNEI. The CDR3 sequence is 12 residues long. Deletions cut 6 bases from V and 6 bases from J, with 8 bases between. In nucleotides, the CDR3 is TGTGCCAGCAGATGGGGGTCCGGGGAGCTGTTTTTT. Protein sequence: CASRWGSGELFF.

The chain recombines TRBV2 with TRBJ1-1; no definite D call. Germline CDR1 reads SNHLY; CDR2 reads FYNNEI. The CDR3 is 13 residues long. V shed 5 bases and J shed 4 bases, with 11 bases lying between them. CDR3 protein: CASSFGSVTEAFF. In DNA form, the CDR3 reads TGTGCCAGCAGTTTCGGGTCCGTCACTGAAGCTTTCTTT.

Here the CDR3 reads CASRGGSVNTEAFF. DNA of the CDR3: TGTGCCAGCAGGGGGGGGTCCGTGAACACTGAAGCTTTCTTT. The chain carries TRBV5-4 and TRBJ1-1; maybe TRBD1 (5 bases). V gave up 5 bases and J gave up 0 bases, with 11 bases separating them. The germline gives CDR1 SGHNT, CDR2 YYREEE (reference sequence). This CDR3 comprises 14 residues.

This clone was counted a few times. This chain uses TRBV19 with TRBJ1-2, with 8 nucleotides matching TRBD1. The CDR3 spans 15 residues. Germline CDR1 reads LNHDA; CDR2 reads SQIVND (reference sequence). The V and J ends lost 2 bases and 3 bases, in that order; junction bases with no gene match: 5. The chain's CDR3 is CASSITTGVDYGYTF. CDR3 nucleotide sequence: TGTGCCAGTAGTATAACGACAGGGGTCGACTATGGCTACACCTTC.

This clone was detected only a few times. The chain combines TRBV6-4 with TRBJ1-2, with D possibly matching TRBD1 (5 bases). CDR3 size: 12 residues. CDR1 and CDR2 from the germline V gene are MRHNA and SNTAGT. V was shortened by 0 bases and J by 7 bases, with 6 bases between the two germline ends. CDR3 residues: CASSDSDTGYTF. CDR3 DNA sequence: TGTGCCAGCAGTGACTCGGACACTGGCTACACCTTC.

The chain couples TRBV28 to TRBJ1-2; 12 bases map to TRBD1. CDR3 length equals 15 residues. Losses at the gene ends were 3 bases for V and 4 bases for J; bases not matched to a gene: 3. Germline CDR1 and CDR2: MDHEN and SYDVKM. CDR3 protein: CASSLGQGASYGYTF. DNA of the CDR3: TGTGCCAGCAGTTTGGGACAGGGGGCGAGCTATGGCTACACCTTC.

The chain is built from TRBV6-5 and TRBJ2-6; no reliable D call. V was pared by 6 bases and J by 4 bases, with 7 bases between. The CDR3 totals 13 residues. Germline assignment: CDR1 MNHEY and CDR2 SVGAGI. The DNA for the CDR3 is TGTGCCAGCAGCCTCCCGGGGGCCAACGTCCTGACTTTC. It specifies CASSLPGANVLTF.

The J gene is TRBJ2-7, the V gene TRBV4-2; 9 positions match TRBD2. From germline, CDR1 is LGHNA and CDR2 YNFKEQ. The CDR3 contains 17 residues. V lost 1 base and J lost 5; bases outside the gene matches: 12. Written as DNA, the CDR3 is TGTGCCAGCAGCCAAGGGGATAGCGGGAGAAGGTACCACGAGCAGTACTTC. Encoded protein: CASSQGDSGRRYHEQYF.

This chain connects TRBV7-9 to TRBJ2-3, with D unresolved. V lost 0 bases and J lost 4, with 14 bases in between. This CDR3 is built from 16 residues. Germline CDR1 reads SEHNR; CDR2 reads FQNEAQ (reference sequence). CDR3 sequence (DNA): TGTGCCAGCAGCTTAGCGGGATCGATAAAAGCAGATACGCAGTATTTT. This sequence encodes CASSLAGSIKADTQYF.

This clone appeared a single time. The gene calls are TRBV20-1 and TRBJ2-7, with no clear D. Trimming left V 4 bases short and J 3 bases short, with 7 bases between. The CDR3 loop spans 11 amino acids. CDR1 and CDR2 (germline): DFQATT, SNEGSKA (reference sequence). The CDR3 here is CSATGSYEQYF. CDR3 nucleotides: TGCAGTGCTACCGGCAGCTACGAGCAGTACTTC.

CDR3 in amino acids: CASTYKAGVSDTQYF. CDR3 nucleotide sequence: TGTGCCAGCACCTATAAAGCGGGAGTCTCAGATACGCAGTATTTT. The V call is TRBV9, the J call TRBJ2-3; 8 nucleotides align to TRBD2. The trim removed 6 bases at V and 4 bases at J, leaving 10 bases unmatched. The CDR3 runs 15 residues. Germline CDR1 reads SGDLS; CDR2 reads YYNGEE.

J is TRBJ1-1 and V is TRBV20-1; D is perhaps TRBD1 (5 bases). Looked up from germline, CDR1 is DFQATT and CDR2 is SNEGSKA (reference sequence). V was shortened by 3 bases and J by 14 bases, with 28 bases between the two germline ends. The CDR3 extends over 15 amino acids. CDR3 loop: CSASSWFVEGPLGFF. In DNA, the CDR3 is TGCAGTGCTAGTAGTTGGTTCGTTGAGGGGCCGCTGGGGTTCTTT.

This chain connects TRBV5-1 to TRBJ2-2; TRBD2 aligns across 9 bases. The germline CDR1 and CDR2 sequences are SGHRS and YFSETQ. J gave up 6 bases and V 4 bases, and 7 bases lay outside the gene matches. CDR3 length: 15 amino acids. The DNA of the CDR3 is TGCGCCAGCAGCACCGTAGCGGGAGAAGCCGGGGAGCTGTTTTTT. Amino acid sequence: CASSTVAGEAGELFF.

J is TRBJ1-2 and V is TRBV27; TRBD1 is a possible D gene (6 bases). Trimming pared 1 base from V and 4 bases from J, leaving 13 bases between. The germline V gene encodes CDR1 MNHEY and CDR2 SMNVEV (reference sequence). This CDR3 contains 15 residues. CDR3 in amino acids: CASSLFPQGPYGYTF. The CDR3 bases are TGTGCCAGCAGTTTATTCCCACAGGGCCCCTATGGCTACACCTTC.

The chain carries TRBV5-4 and TRBJ1-4, with a tentative D call TRBD1 (5 bases). CDR3 length: 14 amino acids. V was trimmed by 4 bases and J by 8 bases, leaving 15 bases between them. Germline V gives CDR1 SGHNT, CDR2 YYREEE (reference sequence). The CDR3 spells CASSTGQGSEKLFF. In nucleotides, the CDR3 is TGTGCCAGCAGCACCGGGCAGGGATCCGAAAAACTGTTTTTT.

The CDR3 region is CASSQPYSSGSSYEQYF. The CDR3 nucleotides are TGTGCCAGCAGCCAACCGTATTCTAGCGGGAGCTCCTACGAGCAGTACTTC. The chain employs TRBV7-6 and TRBJ2-7; 10 bases align to TRBD2. The CDR3 is made up of 17 amino acids. Germline V CDR1 and CDR2: SGHVS, FNYEAQ. J lost 0 bases, V lost 5 bases, and 10 bases had no gene match.

The chain has TRBV1 and TRBJ2-2; the DNA was not used to check the table's D call, TRBD1. TRBV1 is a recognized pseudogene. The CDR3 covers 17 residues. As DNA, the CDR3 is TGCACCAGCAGCCAAGATTCGGGACAGGTGAACACCGGGGAGCTGTTTTTT. Its translation: CTSSQDSGQVNTGELFF.

V gene TRBV21-1 combines with J gene TRBJ1-6. TRBV21-1 is assigned pseudogene status. This CDR3 spans 19 amino acids. CDR3 region: CASWFIGRLPTSYNSPLHF. DNA of the CDR3: TGTGCCAGCTGGTTCATAGGACGCCTTCCGACCTCCTATAATTCACCCCTCCACTTT.

This clone was counted once. This chain connects TRBV6-5 to TRBJ1-5, with 8 bases fitting TRBD1. J was trimmed by 6 bases and V by 5 bases; bases with no gene match: 6. The CDR3 covers 14 residues. The germline V gene encodes CDR1 MNHEY and CDR2 SVGAGI. CDR3 sequence reads: CASSPGQGFQPQHF. The CDR3 DNA follows: TGTGCCAGCAGTCCCGGACAGGGTTTTCAGCCCCAGCATTTT.

A few counts support this clone. This chain's CDR3 is CASSPLTGELFF. The CDR3 nucleotides are TGTGCCAGCAGTCCACTCACCGGGGAGCTGTTTTTT. The chain joins TRBV27 to TRBJ2-2; D is undetermined. Per germline, CDR1 MNHEY and CDR2 SMNVEV (reference sequence). Trimming took off 5 bases at V and 4 bases at J, with 5 bases between the two ends. The CDR3 extends over 12 amino acids.